The 26 T cell receptor beta chains given below trace back to one sample, sequenced in a study of blood T cell repertoires in COVID-19. The protocol was immunoSEQ multiplex PCR, while the TCRdb copy is restricted to in-frame clones and leaves out a portion. The top ten hold approximately 4.7% of the sample, which has 150,000 or so clones, less than 85% seen once. The source material was PBMCs or T cells enriched from blood (not recorded which). The receptors originated from a woman aged 45 to 65 who had recovered from COVID-19.

V usage is TRBV18 and J usage is TRBJ1-4; D remains unclear. There are 16 residues in the CDR3. Looked up from germline, CDR1 is KGHSH and CDR2 is LQKENI. The V end lost 3 bases, the J end lost 4 bases, and 15 bases lay between the germline ends. The CDR3 spells CASSPLGARGNEKLFF. In DNA form, the CDR3 reads TGTGCCAGCTCACCCCTCGGTGCTCGGGGTAATGAAAAACTGTTTTTT.

The V call is TRBV4-3, the J call TRBJ1-2, with 9 bases aligning to TRBD1. CDR1 LGHNA and CDR2 YSLEER come from the germline V gene. This CDR3 comprises 16 residues. V lost 3 bases, J lost 6 bases, and 11 bases stayed unmatched. For the CDR3, the DNA is TGCGCCAGCAGCCACCTCCCGGACAGGGGATTCAATGGCTACACCTTC. Its protein product is CASSHLPDRGFNGYTF.

The chain carries TRBV28 and TRBJ1-1, with no clear D. Trimming pared 3 bases from V and 0 bases from J, leaving 20 bases between. This CDR3 contains 18 residues. Germline lookup yields CDR1 MDHEN and CDR2 SYDVKM. For the CDR3, the DNA is TGTGCCAGCAGTTTTGGTCTTCCCCAAAGCGGTGTGAACACTGAAGCTTTCTTT. It codes for CASSFGLPQSGVNTEAFF.

The chain couples TRBV7-2 to TRBJ1-4, with 8 bases identical to TRBD1. V trimming: 6 bases; J trimming: 12 bases; junction bases outside the gene matches: 12. Germline CDR1 is SGHTA and CDR2 is FQGNSA. The CDR3 totals 14 residues. The CDR3 nucleotides read TGTGCCAGCAGGCAAACAGGGGGTAGGCCGGAACTGTTTTTT. This codes for CASRQTGGRPELFF.

The J gene is TRBJ1-5, the V gene TRBV18; possibly TRBD1 for D (5 bases). The CDR3 sequence is 16 residues long. Germline CDR1 reads KGHSH; CDR2 reads LQKENI. V lost 2 bases, J lost 2 bases, and 13 bases lay in between. This chain's CDR3 is CASSPRGKGGNQPQHF. The CDR3 region has the DNA TGTGCCAGCTCACCAAGGGGCAAGGGCGGCAATCAGCCCCAGCATTTT.

The chain links TRBV27 to TRBJ2-6; D ambiguous. CDR1 and CDR2 (germline): MNHEY, SMNVEV (reference sequence). The V end lost 4 bases, the J end lost 2 bases, and 9 bases lay between the germline ends. The CDR3 consists of 15 residues. CDR3 in amino acids: CASSSRVTGANVLTF. The DNA for the CDR3 is TGTGCCAGCAGTTCCCGGGTCACTGGGGCCAACGTCCTGACTTTC. Full variable domain (rest looked up from reference TRBV27 and TRBJ2-6): EAQVTQNPRYLITVTGKKLTVTCSQNMNHEYMSWYRQDPGLGLRQIYYSMNVEVTDKGDVPEGYKVSRKEKRNFPLILESPSPNQTSLYFCASSSRVTGANVLTFGAGSRLTVL.

In nucleotides, the CDR3 is TGTGCCAGCAGCTTTAGGGGGGGGCTCTACACCTTC. Encoded protein: CASSFRGGLYTF. The rearrangement joins TRBV5-4 to TRBJ1-2; maybe TRBD1 (6 bases). V was trimmed by 2 bases and J by 10 bases, leaving 12 bases between them. The CDR3 spans 12 residues. Per germline, CDR1 SGHNT and CDR2 YYREEE (reference sequence).

This clone is a singleton in its sample. The chain carries TRBV7-9 and TRBJ1-5; 8 bases map to TRBD1. V shed 5 bases and J 0 bases; nucleotides not matched to a gene: 12. CDR1 and CDR2 from the germline V gene are SEHNR and FQNEAQ (reference sequence). The CDR3 extends over 18 amino acids. The CDR3 loop is CASSPGQGRGNSNQPQHF. The CDR3 nucleotides read TGTGCCAGCAGCCCCGGACAGGGTAGGGGTAATAGCAATCAGCCCCAGCATTTT.

The chain uses TRBV11-2 and TRBJ1-2; possibly TRBD1 for D (6 bases). With 7 bases removed from V and 8 bases from J, the gap between germline ends came to 20 bases. The germline gives CDR1 SGHAT, CDR2 FQNNGV. This CDR3 is built from 14 residues. CDR3 loop: CASTNRGGAWGYTF. The CDR3 DNA sequence: TGTGCCAGCACAAACCGTGGGGGGGCTTGGGGCTACACCTTC.

V gene TRBV30 combines with J gene TRBJ2-3, with 11 bases matching TRBD2. This CDR3 has 11 amino acids. V shed 6 bases, J shed 14 bases, and the junction held 7 bases outside the gene matches. Germline V gene sequence: CDR1 GTSNPN, CDR2 SVGIG (reference sequence). The CDR3 loop reads CACQLAGVSYF. In DNA form, the CDR3 reads TGTGCCTGCCAACTAGCGGGAGTTTCGTATTTT.

This sequence joins TRBV6-5 and TRBJ2-7, with 11 bases identical to TRBD1. This CDR3 comprises 14 residues. With 7 bases clipped from V and 4 bases from J, the junction kept 6 bases outside the gene matches. CDR1 is MNHEY, CDR2 SVGAGI, per germline. CDR3 sequence (DNA): TGTGCCAGCATTCGAGGGACAGGGGGATACGAGCAGTACGTC. It translates to CASIRGTGGYEQYV.

The rearrangement uses TRBV6-6 and TRBJ1-2; D is ambiguous. Germline lookup yields CDR1 MNHNY and CDR2 SVGAGI (reference sequence). The V and J ends lost 4 bases and 8 bases respectively, with 5 bases between them. The CDR3 totals 10 residues. This chain's CDR3 is CASSSGGYTF. The CDR3 DNA is TGTGCCAGCAGTTCGGGGGGCTACACCTTC.

The V and J genes are TRBV2 and TRBJ1-5; TRBD1 agrees at 9 bases. This CDR3 region has 16 residues. CDR1 and CDR2 (germline): SNHLY, FYNNEI. Losses at the gene ends were 6 bases for V and 4 bases for J; bases not matched to a gene: 10. The CDR3 loop is CASRQLPGQGNQPQHF. As DNA, the CDR3 is TGTGCCAGCAGACAACTCCCGGGACAGGGAAATCAGCCCCAGCATTTT. Full variable domain (outside the CDR3, taken from reference TRBV2 and TRBJ1-5): EPEVTQTPSHQVTQMGQEVILRCVPISNHLYFYWYRQILGQKVEFLVSFYNNEISEKSEIFDDQFSVERPDGSNFTLKIRSTKLEDSAMYFCASRQLPGQGNQPQHFGDGTRLSIL.

The chain has TRBV5-6 and TRBJ2-1, with 8 bases aligning to TRBD1. After removal of 0 bases from V and 9 bases from J, the junction contained 5 bases not matched to a gene. The CDR3 spans 14 residues. Germline V gives CDR1 SGHDT, CDR2 YYEEEE. The CDR3 DNA reads as TGTGCCAGCAGCTTGGGGCAGGGGGCGGTTGAGCAGTTCTTC. It translates to CASSLGQGAVEQFF.

The CDR3 spells CASSQQGRTEAFF. The CDR3 DNA sequence: TGTGCCAGCAGCCAACAGGGTCGCACTGAAGCTTTCTTT. The chain links TRBV27 to TRBJ1-1; possibly TRBD1 for D (6 bases). The V gene lost 6 bases and the J gene lost 4 bases, with 12 bases spanning the gap. Per germline, CDR1 MNHEY and CDR2 SMNVEV (reference sequence). This CDR3 is 13 amino acids long.

The chain carries TRBV6-6 and TRBJ2-5, with 8 positions matching TRBD1. Germline CDR1 MNHNY, CDR2 SVGAGI (reference sequence). CDR3 length: 16 amino acids. The trim removed 1 base at V and 1 base at J, leaving 5 bases unmatched. The CDR3 DNA reads as TGTGCCAGCAGTTACTGGGCAGGGGGCTCCCAAGAGACCCAGTACTTC. It translates to CASSYWAGGSQETQYF.

This clone was counted many times. This chain uses TRBV4-1 with TRBJ1-1, with 7 bases that match TRBD1. CDR3 length: 15 amino acids. V trimming: 4 bases; J trimming: 6 bases; junction bases outside the gene matches: 11. The germline gives CDR1 MGHRA, CDR2 YSYEKL. Here the CDR3 reads CASSPRTTGAPEAFF. The CDR3 DNA reads TGCGCCAGCAGCCCGAGAACCACAGGGGCCCCTGAAGCTTTCTTT.

The rearrangement uses TRBV30 and TRBJ1-1, with 7 bases matching TRBD1. The CDR3 is 13 amino acids. The germline CDR1 and CDR2 sequences are GTSNPN and SVGIG (reference sequence). Unmatched junction bases numbered 7, after V lost 5 bases and J lost 4 bases. The CDR3 here is CAWDRAAVTEAFF. CDR3 sequence (DNA): TGTGCCTGGGACAGGGCGGCGGTCACTGAAGCTTTCTTT.

The chain couples TRBV3-1 (or the pseudogene TRBV3-2) to TRBJ2-2; D might be TRBD1 (6 bases). Germline assignment: CDR1 LGHDT and CDR2 YNNKEL (reference sequence). Between the trimmed V and J ends, which lost 5 bases and 3 bases, there was a span of 16 bases. The CDR3 is 16 residues long. DNA of the CDR3: TGTGCCAGCAGCGTACAGGGTGGTGTCTACACCGGGGAGCTGTTTTTT. It yields the protein CASSVQGGVYTGELFF.

The CDR3 is CASTRDRGVYGYTF. CDR3 sequence (DNA): TGTGCCAGCACCCGGGACAGGGGGGTCTATGGCTACACCTTC. V usage is TRBV6-5 and J usage is TRBJ1-2, with TRBD1 matching over 11 bases. Germline values: CDR1 MNHEY, CDR2 SVGAGI. V was pared by 7 bases and J by 4 bases, with 5 bases of the junction left unmatched. This CDR3 spans 14 amino acids.

The rearrangement links TRBV30 to TRBJ2-2; D gene unclear. V was pared by 5 bases and J by 6 bases, with 7 bases between. This CDR3 spans 11 amino acids. The germline CDR1 and CDR2 sequences are GTSNPN and SVGIG (reference sequence). The CDR3: CAWARAGELFF. The CDR3, as DNA: TGTGCCTGGGCCCGGGCCGGGGAGCTGTTTTTT.

The chain combines TRBV19 with TRBJ1-6; the match to TRBD1 covers 8 bases. CDR1 is LNHDA, CDR2 SQIVND, per germline (reference sequence). J was trimmed by 7 bases and V by 3 bases; bases with no gene match: 5. The CDR3 consists of 15 residues. The CDR3 here is CASSIYGQGNSPLHF. The CDR3 nucleotides read TGTGCCAGTAGTATCTATGGACAGGGAAATTCACCCCTCCACTTT.

This chain connects TRBV5-4 to TRBJ1-1; 7 bases map to TRBD1. The V and J ends lost 4 bases and 5 bases, in that order; junction bases with no gene match: 14. The CDR3 extends over 16 amino acids. Germline V gene lookup returns CDR1 SGHNT and CDR2 YYREEE (reference sequence). The CDR3 sequence is CASSRDRASLGTEAFF. CDR3 DNA sequence: TGTGCCAGCAGCCGCGACAGGGCGAGTTTGGGGACTGAAGCTTTCTTT.

In DNA form, the CDR3 reads TGTGCCTGGAGGAATCCTTCGGGAAGCCAAGAGACCCAGTACTTC. Protein sequence: CAWRNPSGSQETQYF. The chain carries TRBV30 and TRBJ2-5; weak D call: TRBD2 (5 bases). Germline-derived CDR1 and CDR2 are GTSNPN and SVGIG (reference sequence). The length of the CDR3 is 15 residues. V shed 3 bases and J shed 1 base, with 15 bases lying between them.

The CDR3, as DNA: TGTGCCACCCCCGCGGCGGGGAACTATGGCTACACCTTC. This encodes CATPAAGNYGYTF. V is TRBV24-1 and J is TRBJ1-2; D gene ambiguous. Germline lookup yields CDR1 KGHDR and CDR2 SFDVKD. V gave up 9 bases and J gave up 2 bases, with 12 bases separating them. This CDR3 region has 13 residues.

The V and J genes are TRBV30 and TRBJ1-2; D uncertain. The V and J ends lost 7 bases and 5 bases respectively, with 23 bases between them. Germline V lookup: CDR1 GTSNPN, CDR2 SVGIG (reference sequence). The CDR3 has 15 residues. Here the CDR3 DNA reads TGTGCCTTCTCCCAGTGGGCCCTAGAGCGGTATGGCTACACCTTC. Amino acids: CAFSQWALERYGYTF.